This T cell receptor (beta chain) comes out of a study of CD8 T cells in ankylosing spondylitis (dated by TCRdb to 2016 to 2017). For the wider study: To find TCR variants linked to disease, the study profiled T cell receptor beta repertoires in ankylosing spondylitis patients and healthy donors. The whole study cohort included over a hundred healthy donors and 20 to 25 ankylosing spondylitis patients. Peripheral blood samples were taken, and synovial fluid was additionally collected from ankylosing spondylitis patients.

TCRdb lists the instrument as Illumina HiSeq 2500. Quantitative 5'-RACE with molecular barcodes was the method used to prepare the TCR beta libraries. Per the authors' processing: A new computational method, built on a probabilistic model of VDJ rearrangement, was used to identify disease-linked TCR variants. The raw public reads went through TCRdb reprocessing: fastp at Q25, MiXCR clone calling, in-frame beta chains kept. Rows with one shared CDR3 protein collapse into an entry with the most common genes and DNA. The V and J calls and clone size come from TCRdb's table, not from the authors' own analysis. For this sample the table gives some 250,000 distinct CDR3 sequences, of which 24% were detected only once. The ten largest clones add up to over 0.55% of the sample. CDR1 SGHTA and CDR2 FQGNSA are derived from the germline V gene. Trimming takes 1 base off V and 2 bases off J; junction bases not matched to a gene: 7. The CDR3 goes from the cysteine to the phenylalanine over 16 residues. Only CDR3 DNA is held: 48 bases, read in frame from base 1.

The table lists this clonotype with many counts. This receptor's antigen is unknown. The sample holds no much larger clone one base away, and base qualities are not on file. Beyond this particular receptor, the publication reports: The disease-linked clones were reported as significantly enriched in matched synovial fluid samples from ankylosing spondylitis patients. A TCR beta motif of about eight highly homologous amino acid variants appeared characteristic of blood from ankylosing spondylitis patients. Some motif variants were previously reported in synovial fluid and blood of reactive arthritis patients, suggesting common disease-initiation mechanisms. A CD8+ phenotype was shown by the disease-linked clones, which were found at relatively low frequencies in peripheral blood.

This chain is built from TRBV7-2 and TRBJ2-7, and 8 junction bases match TRBD1. The receptor was derived from a male donor with ankylosing spondylitis or in good health (not recorded which). Specimen: blood, either unsorted or a sorted T cell fraction (not recorded which). The nucleotide sequence is TGTGCCAGCAGCTTAGGCTCCGGGACAGGACCCTACGAGCAGTACTTC. The encoded protein is CASSLGSGTGPYEQYF.